This T cell receptor beta chain was captured in a study of blood T cell repertoires in COVID-19. V lost 3 bases and J lost 0, with 7 bases in between. Germline lookup yields CDR1 SGHRS and CDR2 YFSETQ. The CDR3 covers 14 residues. The method was immunoSEQ multiplex PCR; TCRdb's version includes in-frame clones alone and lacks a portion of them. The sample records over 200,000 clones, roughly 85% being singletons. The specimen sequenced was PBMCs or T cells enriched from blood (not recorded which). The gene calls are TRBV5-1 and TRBJ1-3; possibly TRBD1 for D (5 bases). The source of this sequence is a woman in her 50s who had recovered from COVID-19. The CDR3 sequence: CASSSTASGNTIYF. CDR3 bases: TGCGCCAGCAGCTCGACAGCCTCTGGAAACACCATATATTTT.